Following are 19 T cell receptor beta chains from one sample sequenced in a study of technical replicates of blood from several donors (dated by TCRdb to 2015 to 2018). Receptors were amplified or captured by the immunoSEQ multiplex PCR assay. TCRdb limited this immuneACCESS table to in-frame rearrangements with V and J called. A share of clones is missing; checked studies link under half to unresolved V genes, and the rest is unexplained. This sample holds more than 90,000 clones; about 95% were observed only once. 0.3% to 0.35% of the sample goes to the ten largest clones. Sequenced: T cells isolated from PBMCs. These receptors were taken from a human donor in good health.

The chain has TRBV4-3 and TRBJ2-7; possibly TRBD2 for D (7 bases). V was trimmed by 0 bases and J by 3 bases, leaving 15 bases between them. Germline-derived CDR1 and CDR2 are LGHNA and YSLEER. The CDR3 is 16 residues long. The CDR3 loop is CASSQEAQGTIYEQYF. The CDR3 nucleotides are TGCGCCAGCAGCCAAGAGGCTCAGGGGACTATCTACGAGCAGTACTTC.

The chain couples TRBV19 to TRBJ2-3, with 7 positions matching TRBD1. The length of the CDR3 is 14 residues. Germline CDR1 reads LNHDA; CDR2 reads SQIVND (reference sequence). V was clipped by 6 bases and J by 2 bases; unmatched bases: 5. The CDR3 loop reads CASRGQRYTDTQYF. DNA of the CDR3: TGTGCCAGTAGGGGACAGCGCTACACAGATACGCAGTATTTT.

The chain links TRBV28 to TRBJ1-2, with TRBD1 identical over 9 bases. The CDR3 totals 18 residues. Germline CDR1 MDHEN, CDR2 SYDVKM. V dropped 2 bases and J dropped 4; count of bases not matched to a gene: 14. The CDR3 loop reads CASSLRAGQGIRSYGYTF. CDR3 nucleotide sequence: TGTGCCAGCAGTTTAAGGGCGGGACAGGGTATCCGCTCCTATGGCTACACCTTC.

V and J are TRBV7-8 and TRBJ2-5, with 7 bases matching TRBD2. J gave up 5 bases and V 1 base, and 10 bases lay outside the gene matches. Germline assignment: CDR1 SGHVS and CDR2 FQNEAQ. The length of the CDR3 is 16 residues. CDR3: CASSLGWGTTRETQYF. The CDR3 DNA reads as TGTGCCAGCAGCTTAGGTTGGGGGACTACTCGGGAGACCCAGTACTTC.

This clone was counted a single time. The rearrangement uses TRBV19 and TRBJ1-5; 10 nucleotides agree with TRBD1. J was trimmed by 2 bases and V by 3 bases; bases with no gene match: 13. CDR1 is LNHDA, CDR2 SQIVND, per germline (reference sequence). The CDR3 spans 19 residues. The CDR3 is CASSIIGQGVFGGNQPQHF. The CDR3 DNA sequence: TGTGCCAGTAGTATCATAGGACAGGGGGTTTTCGGGGGCAATCAGCCCCAGCATTTT.

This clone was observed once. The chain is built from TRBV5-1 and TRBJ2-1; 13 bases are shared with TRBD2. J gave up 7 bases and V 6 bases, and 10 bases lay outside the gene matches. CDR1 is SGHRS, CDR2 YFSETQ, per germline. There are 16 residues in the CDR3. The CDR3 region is CASNGMGTSGINEQFF. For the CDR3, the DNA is TGCGCCAGCAATGGAATGGGGACTAGCGGGATTAATGAGCAGTTCTTC.

The CDR3 DNA reads TGTGCCATCAGTGAGGGGACAGCTTTTGGCACTGAAGCTTTCTTT. It yields the protein CAISEGTAFGTEAFF. The chain uses TRBV10-3 and TRBJ1-1; 7 bases fit TRBD1. After removal of 2 bases from V and 4 bases from J, the junction contained 7 bases not matched to a gene. Germline CDR1 ENHRY, CDR2 SYGVKD. The CDR3 spans 15 residues.

The CDR3 DNA reads as TGTGCCAGCAGTGAAGGGTTGGGACAGGGGGCGCGAGAGCAGTACTTC. The encoded protein is CASSEGLGQGAREQYF. This rearrangement joins TRBV6-1 to TRBJ2-7, with 12 bases identical to TRBD1. V trimming: 1 base; J trimming: 7 bases; junction bases outside the gene matches: 8. Germline CDR1 and CDR2: MNHNS and SASEGT. This CDR3 contains 16 residues.

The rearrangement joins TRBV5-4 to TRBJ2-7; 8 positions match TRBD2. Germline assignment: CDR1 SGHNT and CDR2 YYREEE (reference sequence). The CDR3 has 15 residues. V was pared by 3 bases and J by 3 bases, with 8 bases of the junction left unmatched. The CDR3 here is CASSSHVAGYYEQYF. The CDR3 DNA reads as TGTGCCAGCAGCTCCCACGTAGCGGGATACTACGAGCAGTACTTC.

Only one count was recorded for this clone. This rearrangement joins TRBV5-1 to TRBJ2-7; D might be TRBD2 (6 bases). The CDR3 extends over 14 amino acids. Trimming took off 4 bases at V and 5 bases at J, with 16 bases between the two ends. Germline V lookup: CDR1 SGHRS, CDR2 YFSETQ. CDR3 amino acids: CASSVPREPNEQYF. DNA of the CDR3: TGCGCCAGCAGCGTCCCCCGGGAGCCCAACGAGCAGTACTTC.

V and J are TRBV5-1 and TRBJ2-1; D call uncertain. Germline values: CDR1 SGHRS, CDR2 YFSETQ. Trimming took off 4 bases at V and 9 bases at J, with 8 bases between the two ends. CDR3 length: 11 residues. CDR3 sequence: CASSSKSEQFF. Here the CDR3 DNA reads TGCGCCAGCAGCAGCAAAAGTGAGCAGTTCTTC.

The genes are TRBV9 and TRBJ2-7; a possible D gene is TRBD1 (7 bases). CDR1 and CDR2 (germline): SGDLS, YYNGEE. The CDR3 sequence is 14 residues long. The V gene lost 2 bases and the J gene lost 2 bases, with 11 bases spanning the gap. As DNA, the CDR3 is TGTGCCAGCAGCGTCAGGGGGGAAACCTACGAGCAGTACTTC. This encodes CASSVRGETYEQYF.

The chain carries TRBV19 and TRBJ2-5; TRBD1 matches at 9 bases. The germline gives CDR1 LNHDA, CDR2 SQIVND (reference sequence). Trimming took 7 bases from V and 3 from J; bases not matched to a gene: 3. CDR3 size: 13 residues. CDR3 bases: TGTGCCAGTAACCGGGACAGGGAAGAGACCCAGTACTTC. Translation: CASNRDREETQYF.

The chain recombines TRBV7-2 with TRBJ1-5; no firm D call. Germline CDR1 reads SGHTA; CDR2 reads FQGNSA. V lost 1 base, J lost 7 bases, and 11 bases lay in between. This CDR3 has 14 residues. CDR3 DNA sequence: TGTGCCAGCAGCTTAGGTGGGCCGGGGCAGCCCCAGCATTTT. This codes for CASSLGGPGQPQHF.

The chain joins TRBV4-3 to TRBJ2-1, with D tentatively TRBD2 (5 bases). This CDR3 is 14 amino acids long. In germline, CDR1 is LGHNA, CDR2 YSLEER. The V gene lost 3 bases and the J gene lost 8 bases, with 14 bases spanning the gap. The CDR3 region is CASSQRTAKDEQFF. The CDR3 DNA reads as TGCGCCAGCAGCCAGAGGACTGCTAAGGATGAGCAGTTCTTC.

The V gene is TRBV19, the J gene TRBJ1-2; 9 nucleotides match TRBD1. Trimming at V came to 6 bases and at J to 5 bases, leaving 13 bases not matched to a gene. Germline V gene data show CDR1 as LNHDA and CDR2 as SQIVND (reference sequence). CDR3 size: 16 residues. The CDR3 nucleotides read TGTGCCAGTAGCCTACAAGGGACAGGGAATCGGTATGGCTACACCTTC. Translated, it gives CASSLQGTGNRYGYTF. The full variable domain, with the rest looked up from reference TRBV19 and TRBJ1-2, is DGGITQSPKYLFRKEGQNVTLSCEQNLNHDAMYWYRQDPGQGLRLIYYSQIVNDFQKGDIAEGYSVSREKKESFPLTVTSAQKNPTAFYLCASSLQGTGNRYGYTFGSGTRLTVV.

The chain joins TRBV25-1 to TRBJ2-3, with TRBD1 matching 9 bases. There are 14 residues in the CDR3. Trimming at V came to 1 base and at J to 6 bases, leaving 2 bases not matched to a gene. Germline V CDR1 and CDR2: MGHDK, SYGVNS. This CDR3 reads CASSEWTGDDTQYF. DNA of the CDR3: TGTGCCAGCAGTGAATGGACAGGGGATGATACGCAGTATTTT.

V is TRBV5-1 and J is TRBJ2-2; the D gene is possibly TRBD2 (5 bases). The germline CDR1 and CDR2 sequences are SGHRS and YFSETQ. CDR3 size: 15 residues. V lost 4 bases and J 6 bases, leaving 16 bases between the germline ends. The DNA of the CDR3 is TGCGCCAGCAGCATTATCTCTGGGGAGTCCGGGGAGCTGTTTTTT. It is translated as CASSIISGESGELFF.

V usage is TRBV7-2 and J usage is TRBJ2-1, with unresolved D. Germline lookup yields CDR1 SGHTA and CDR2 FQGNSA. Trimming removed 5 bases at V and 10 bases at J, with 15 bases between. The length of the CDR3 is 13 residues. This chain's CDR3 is CASSPSRVGEQFF. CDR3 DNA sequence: TGTGCCAGCAGCCCTTCTAGAGTAGGAGAGCAGTTCTTC.